This passage covers 8 T cell receptor beta chains from one sample sequenced in a study of control samples from healthy donors and cancer patients. The data were produced by immunoSEQ multiplex PCR, yet TCRdb's version contains in-frame clones alone and is incomplete. The table includes 25,000 to 30,000 clones, around 85% detected once. Material: PBMCs. The origin of the receptors is a woman between 55 and 75 years old with head and neck cancer.

In this sample, this clone turned up once. The chain joins TRBV5-1 to TRBJ2-7; D possibly corresponds to TRBD1 (5 bases). The germline V gene has CDR1 SGHRS and CDR2 YFSETQ. The V end lost 5 bases, the J end lost 5 bases, and 8 bases lay between the germline ends. The CDR3 is 11 amino acids. CDR3 sequence reads: CASSIRDEQYF. The CDR3 DNA is TGCGCCAGCAGTATCAGGGACGAGCAGTACTTC.

The chain employs TRBV2 and TRBJ2-7; D uncertain. The V end lost 5 bases, the J end lost 0 bases, and 14 bases lay between the germline ends. Germline assignment: CDR1 SNHLY and CDR2 FYNNEI. CDR3 size: 15 residues. The chain's CDR3 is CASSPVPWSSYEQYF. CDR3 nucleotides: TGTGCCAGCAGTCCAGTCCCTTGGAGCTCCTACGAGCAGTACTTC.

DNA for the CDR3: TGTGCCAGCAGCTTCGCCCGGGGGTATGGCTACACCTTC. Protein product: CASSFARGYGYTF. The chain uses TRBV9 and TRBJ1-2; perhaps TRBD1 as D (5 bases). This CDR3 has 13 amino acids. Germline CDR1 is SGDLS and CDR2 is YYNGEE. V lost 4 bases to trimming and J lost 5 bases, with 12 bases between them.

The chain uses TRBV11-2 and TRBJ2-1; 12 bases map to TRBD2. The junction had 7 bases not matched to a gene; V was cut back by 3 bases and J by 7 bases. Per germline, CDR1 SGHAT and CDR2 FQNNGV. CDR3 length: 16 residues. CDR3 coding DNA: TGTGCCAGCAGCTTTTCCGGACTAGCGGGATATAATGAGCAGTTCTTC. Encoded protein: CASSFSGLAGYNEQFF.

The chain links TRBV4-2 to TRBJ2-2; maybe TRBD2 (6 bases). Germline assignment: CDR1 LGHNA and CDR2 YNFKEQ. The V end was cut by 4 bases, the J end by 2 bases, with 17 bases between. This CDR3 has 17 amino acids. CDR3 sequence reads: CASSPREVSGNTGELFF. The DNA for the CDR3 is TGTGCCAGCAGCCCCAGGGAGGTTAGCGGTAACACCGGGGAGCTGTTTTTT.

The chain couples TRBV24-1 to TRBJ1-5; D gene ambiguous. Trimming cost V 0 bases and J 15 bases, with 8 bases left between them. The CDR3 spans 11 residues. Germline CDR1 and CDR2: KGHDR and SFDVKD. The CDR3 loop reads CATSDLRGLHF. CDR3 bases: TGTGCCACCAGTGATTTGCGCGGCCTGCATTTT.

This clone was seen a handful of times. This rearrangement joins TRBV5-4 to TRBJ2-5; no clear D. Looked up from germline, CDR1 is SGHNT and CDR2 is YYREEE (reference sequence). V was trimmed by 0 bases and J by 0 bases, leaving 3 bases between them. The CDR3 length is 13 residues. The DNA of the CDR3 is TGTGCCAGCAGCTTGGAGCACCAAGAGACCCAGTACTTC. This encodes CASSLEHQETQYF.

The chain employs TRBV27 and TRBJ2-2; D is undetermined. Germline lookup yields CDR1 MNHEY and CDR2 SMNVEV (reference sequence). The V and J ends lost 3 bases and 2 bases respectively, with 1 base between them. The CDR3 is 12 residues long. The DNA of the CDR3 is TGTGCCAGCAGTTTCAACACCGGGGAGCTGTTTTTT. Translation gives CASSFNTGELFF.